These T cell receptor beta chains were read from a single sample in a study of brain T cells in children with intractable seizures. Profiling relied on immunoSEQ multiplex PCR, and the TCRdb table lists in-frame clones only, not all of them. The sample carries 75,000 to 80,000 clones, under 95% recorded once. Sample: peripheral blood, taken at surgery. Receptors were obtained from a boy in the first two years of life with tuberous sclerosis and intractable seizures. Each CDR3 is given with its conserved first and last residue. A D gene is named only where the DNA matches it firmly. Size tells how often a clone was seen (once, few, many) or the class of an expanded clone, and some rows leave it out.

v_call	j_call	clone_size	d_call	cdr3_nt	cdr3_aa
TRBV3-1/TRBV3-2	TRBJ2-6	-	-	TGTGCCAGCAGCCAAGCGGATGGGTGGGAATTCTCTGGGGCCAACGTCCTGACTTTC	CASSQADGWEFSGANVLTF
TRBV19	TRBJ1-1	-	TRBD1	TGTGCCAGTTCTACCGGGACAGGGGAGACTGAAGCTTTCTTT	CASSTGTGETEAFF
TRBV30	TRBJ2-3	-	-	TGTGCCTGGAACTCTGGGGGGAACGGCACAGATACGCAGTATTTT	CAWNSGGNGTDTQYF
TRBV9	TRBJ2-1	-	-	TGTGCCAGCAGCGTAGGCTTCAATGAGCAGTTCTTC	CASSVGFNEQFF
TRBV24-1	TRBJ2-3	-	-	TGTGCCACCAGTGATTCCCCCTGGGATACGCAGTATTTT	CATSDSPWDTQYF
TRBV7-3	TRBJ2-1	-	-	TGTGCCAGCAGTCTACAGGCCGTCTCCTACAATGAGCAGTTCTTC	CASSLQAVSYNEQFF
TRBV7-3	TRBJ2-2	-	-	TGTGCCAGCAGCTTAAATGCGGACACCGGGGAGCTGTTTTTT	CASSLNADTGELFF
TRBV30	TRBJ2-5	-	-	TGTGCCTGGAGTGTACTGGACCTCGGGGAGACCCAGTACTTC	CAWSVLDLGETQYF
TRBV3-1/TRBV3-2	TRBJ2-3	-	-	TGTGCCAGCAGCCCACCCGGGACAATGGACACAGATACGCAGTATTTT	CASSPPGTMDTDTQYF
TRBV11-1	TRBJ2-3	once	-	TGTGCCAGCAGCCCAGGACCAGATACGCAGTATTTT	CASSPGPDTQYF
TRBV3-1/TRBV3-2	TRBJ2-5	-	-	TGTGCCAGCAGCCAAGAGACGGGGGTACCTCAAGAGACCCAGTACTTC	CASSQETGVPQETQYF
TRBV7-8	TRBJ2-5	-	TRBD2	TGTGCCAGCAGCGGATCTAGCGGGAGTAGGGAGACCCAGTACTTC	CASSGSSGSRETQYF
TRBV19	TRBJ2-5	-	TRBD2	TGTGCCAGTAGTATTTCAGCGGGGGGGCAAGAGACCCAGTACTTC	CASSISAGGQETQYF
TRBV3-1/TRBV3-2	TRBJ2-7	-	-	TGTGCCAGCAGCCAAGGGGGACTGGAACCATACGAGCAGTACTTC	CASSQGGLEPYEQYF
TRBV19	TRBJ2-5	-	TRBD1	TGTGCCAGTAGTTCAGGGACAGGGGGCGAAGAGACCCAGTACTTC	CASSSGTGGEETQYF
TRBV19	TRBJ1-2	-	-	TGTGCCAGTAGTCCCCTTCCAGGGACCAATGGCTACACCTTC	CASSPLPGTNGYTF
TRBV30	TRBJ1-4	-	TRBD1	TGTGCCTGGAGTACGACCGGGACAGCGGCTGAAAAACTGTTTTTT	CAWSTTGTAAEKLFF
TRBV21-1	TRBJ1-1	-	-	TGTGCCAGCAGCAAAGATGGACAGAACACTGAAGCTTTCTTT	CASSKDGQNTEAFF
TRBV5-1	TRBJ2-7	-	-	TGCGCCAGCAGCTTGGGCAGGGGGGTTGTCTACGAGCAGTACTTC	CASSLGRGVVYEQYF
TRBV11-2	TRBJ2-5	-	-	TGTGCCAGCACCCCCGTACGGGGGAGGTCAGAGACCCAGTACTTC	CASTPVRGRSETQYF
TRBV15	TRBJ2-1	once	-	TGTGCCACCAGCGAAGGGGGGGGATACAATGAGCAGTTCTTC	CATSEGGGYNEQFF
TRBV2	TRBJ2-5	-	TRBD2	TGTGCCAGCCGGTGGGGGGGAGGAGAGACCCAGTACTTC	CASRWGGGETQYF
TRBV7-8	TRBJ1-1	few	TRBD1	TGTGCCAGCAGCTTAGGGACAGGGATCACTGAAGCTTTCTTT	CASSLGTGITEAFF
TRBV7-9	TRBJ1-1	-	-	TGTGCCAGCAGCTTAACGGACGGAGGAGCTTTCTTT	CASSLTDGGAFF
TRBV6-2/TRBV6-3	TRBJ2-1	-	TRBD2	TGTGCCAGCAGTACCGGGACTAGCGGGGGCTACAATGAGCAGTTCTTC	CASSTGTSGGYNEQFF
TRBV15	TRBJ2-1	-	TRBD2	TGTGCCACCAGCGGACCCTCCGGCGGGAGGATCTATGAGCAGTTCTTC	CATSGPSGGRIYEQFF
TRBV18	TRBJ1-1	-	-	TGTGCCAGCTCACCATATCAGGGGCTTTCAAACACTGAAGCTTTCTTT	CASSPYQGLSNTEAFF
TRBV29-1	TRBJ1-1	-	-	TGCAGCGTTGAAGACACTATGAACACTGAAGCTTTCTTT	CSVEDTMNTEAFF
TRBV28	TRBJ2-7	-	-	TGTGCCAGCAGCGGAGGGGGGACTTTCGATCACGAGCAGTACTTC	CASSGGGTFDHEQYF
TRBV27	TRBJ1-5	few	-	TGTGCCAGCAGTTTGATGGTACAACATCAGCCCCAGCATTTT	CASSLMVQHQPQHF
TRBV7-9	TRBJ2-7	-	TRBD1	TGTGCCAGCAGCTTAAAGTCAGGGGGATCCAACGAGCAGTACTTC	CASSLKSGGSNEQYF
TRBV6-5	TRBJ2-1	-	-	TGTGCCAGCAGAGACACCACGCCGGGTGAGCAGTTCTTC	CASRDTTPGEQFF
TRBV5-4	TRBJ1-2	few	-	TGTGCCAGCAGCCCGACGTCCGGGACAACAACTTATGGCTACACCTTC	CASSPTSGTTTYGYTF
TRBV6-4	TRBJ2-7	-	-	TGTGCCAGCAGTGAGAGGGCGACCTACGAGCAGTACTTC	CASSERATYEQYF
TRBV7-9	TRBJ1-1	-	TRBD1	TGTGCCAGCAGCTTAGGACAGGGCCTCAACACTGAAGCTTTCTTT	CASSLGQGLNTEAFF
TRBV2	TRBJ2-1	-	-	TGTGCCAGCAGTCCACTTGCGGGTGGATTGGGTTCCTCCTACAATGAGCAGTTCTTC	CASSPLAGGLGSSYNEQFF
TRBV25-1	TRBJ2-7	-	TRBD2	TGTGCCAGCAGTGGTTCCGGGACTAGAACCTACGAGCAGTACTTC	CASSGSGTRTYEQYF
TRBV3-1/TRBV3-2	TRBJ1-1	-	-	TGTGCCAGCAGCCTCGCAACAGGGCTGGGGGACACTGAAGCTTTCTTT	CASSLATGLGDTEAFF
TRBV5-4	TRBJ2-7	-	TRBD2	TGTGCCAGCAGCTTTAGCGGGAGAACCGAGCAGTACTTC	CASSFSGRTEQYF
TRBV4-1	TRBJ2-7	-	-	TGCGCCAGCAGCCAAGATCGGGGAGTGACGGAGCTTGGGAACGAGCAGTACTTC	CASSQDRGVTELGNEQYF
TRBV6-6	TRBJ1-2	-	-	TGTGCCAGCAGCACCTACTATGGCTACACCTTC	CASSTYYGYTF
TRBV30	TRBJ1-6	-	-	TGTGCCTGGAGTGTTAGGGGGAGTTCACCCCTCCACTTT	CAWSVRGSSPLHF
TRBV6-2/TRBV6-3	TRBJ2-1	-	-	TGTGCCAGCAGTTACTTAGCGGTTTACAATGAGCAGTTCTTC	CASSYLAVYNEQFF
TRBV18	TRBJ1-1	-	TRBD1	TGTGCCAGCTCACCACCGTCAGGGGGGGGTTTAGAAGCTTTCTTT	CASSPPSGGGLEAFF
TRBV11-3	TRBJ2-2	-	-	TGTGCCAGCAGCTTAGAGGGTTGGCAGGCGAACACCGGGGAGCTGTTTTTT	CASSLEGWQANTGELFF
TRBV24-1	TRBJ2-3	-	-	TGTGCCACCAGTGTCGAAGGCGGTTCAGATACGCAGTATTTT	CATSVEGGSDTQYF
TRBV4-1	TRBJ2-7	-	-	TGCGCCAGCAGCGGGGCTAGCATCGAGCAGTACTTC	CASSGASIEQYF
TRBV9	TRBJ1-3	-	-	TGTGCCAGCAGCGTAGCAGCGAACTCTGGAAACACCATATATTTT	CASSVAANSGNTIYF
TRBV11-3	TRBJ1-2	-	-	TGTGCCAGCAGTAGGGGAGGGGGGACCACCTTC	CASSRGGGTTF
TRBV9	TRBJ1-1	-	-	TGTGCCAGCAGCGTAGGGTCCCGCACAGGGCCCAACACTGAAGCTTTCTTT	CASSVGSRTGPNTEAFF
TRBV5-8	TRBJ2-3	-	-	TGTGCCAGCAGCTTGAACCCGGAGGCCCCAGATACGCAGTATTTT	CASSLNPEAPDTQYF
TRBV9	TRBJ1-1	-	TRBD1	TGTGCCAGCAGCGTAGGACAGGGGGCAGCTTTCTTT	CASSVGQGAAFF
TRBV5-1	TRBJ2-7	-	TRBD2	TGCGCCAGCAGCTTCATCCTAGGGAGGGACGAGCAGTACTTC	CASSFILGRDEQYF
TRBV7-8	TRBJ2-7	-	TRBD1	TGTGCCAGCAGCTTAGTTCTCCGGGACAGGACCTACGAGCAGTACTTC	CASSLVLRDRTYEQYF
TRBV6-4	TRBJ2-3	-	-	TGTGCCAGCAGTGACTCAGTGGGGGCTAGCGCAGATACGCAGTATTTT	CASSDSVGASADTQYF
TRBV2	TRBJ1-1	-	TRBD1	TGTGCCAGCATTTACAGGGGACAGAACACTGAAGCTTTCTTT	CASIYRGQNTEAFF
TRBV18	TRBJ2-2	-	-	TGTGCCAGCTCACCACGGGAAAGAAAGCCGAACACCGGGGAGCTGTTTTTT	CASSPRERKPNTGELFF
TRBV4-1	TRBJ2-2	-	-	TGCGCCAGCAGCCAAGACCCCACTAGCCTCAAGGAGCTGTTTTTT	CASSQDPTSLKELFF